This note documents a single T cell receptor beta chain sequence. Sequenced by immunoSEQ multiplex PCR; TCRdb stores in-frame clones only, minus some. The table shows some 120,000 clones, with around 90% occurring only once. The data are from a study of T cell responses to AZD1222 COVID-19 vaccine. This CDR3 is built from 14 residues. The germline gives CDR1 MGHRA, CDR2 YSYEKL. Trimming left V 1 base short and J 7 bases short, with 13 bases between. Sequencing used peripheral blood, obtained on day 0 of AZD1222 vaccination. The receptor comes from an adult in good health. The J gene is TRBJ2-5, the V gene TRBV4-1; D is possibly TRBD1 (6 bases). The CDR3 DNA follows: TGCGCCAGCAGCCAAGCTTTAGGGGGTGGGACCCAGTACTTC. This codes for CASSQALGGGTQYF.